The 16 T cell receptor beta chains given below trace back to one sample, sequenced in a study of blood T cell repertoires in COVID-19. The method was immunoSEQ multiplex PCR; TCRdb's version includes in-frame clones alone and lacks a portion of them. Among 35,000 or so clones listed, approximately 75% were seen once. Source material: peripheral blood. The source of these receptors is a human donor in a cohort sampled during active or convalescent COVID-19. The donor label of this sample is uncertain.

The chain couples TRBV19 to TRBJ1-3; 7 bases map to TRBD1. This CDR3 region has 14 residues. Germline CDR1 reads LNHDA; CDR2 reads SQIVND (reference sequence). V shed 5 bases, J shed 8 bases, and the junction held 9 bases outside the gene matches. CDR3 sequence reads: CASSQGQARDTIYF. The CDR3 DNA sequence: TGTGCCAGTAGTCAAGGACAGGCTCGAGACACCATATATTTT.

This clone showed up just once. This chain connects TRBV7-9 to TRBJ2-7, with D perhaps matching TRBD1 (6 bases). This CDR3 has 14 residues. Germline values: CDR1 SEHNR, CDR2 FQNEAQ (reference sequence). Trimming left V 1 base short and J 5 bases short, with 12 bases between. The CDR3 DNA reads as TGTGCCAGCAGCTTAGAGGTCAGGGGTCACGAGCAGTACTTC. This encodes CASSLEVRGHEQYF.

The V call is TRBV25-1, the J call TRBJ1-1; D is possibly TRBD1 (6 bases). The germline gives CDR1 MGHDK, CDR2 SYGVNS. Trimming removed 6 bases from V and 7 bases from J, with 15 bases in between. This CDR3 region has 13 residues. The CDR3 region has the DNA TGTGCCAGCAGGGGGAACAGGGATCATGAAGCTTTCTTT. This codes for CASRGNRDHEAFF.

The chain joins TRBV7-9 to TRBJ1-2; D not certain. CDR3 size: 12 residues. V was trimmed by 1 base and J by 8 bases, leaving 8 bases between them. Per the germline V gene, CDR1 is SEHNR and CDR2 is FQNEAQ (reference sequence). The CDR3 sequence: CASSLDPKGYTF. CDR3 bases: TGTGCCAGCAGCTTAGATCCTAAGGGCTACACCTTC. The whole variable domain, remainder taken from reference TRBV7-9 and TRBJ1-2, is DTGVSQNPRHKITKRGQNVTFRCDPISEHNRLYWYRQTLGQGPEFLTYFQNEAQLEKSRLLSDRFSAERPKGSFSTLEIQRTEQGDSAMYLCASSLDPKGYTFGSGTRLTVV.

The CDR3 here is CASRFQAPSEQYF. The CDR3 DNA sequence: TGTGCCAGCAGGTTCCAGGCTCCGAGCGAGCAGTACTTC. The chain couples TRBV2 to TRBJ2-7; D is ambiguous. Trimming shortened V by 6 bases and J by 6 bases, and 15 bases separated the two germline ends. Germline assignment: CDR1 SNHLY and CDR2 FYNNEI. The CDR3 has 13 residues. The whole variable domain, remainder taken from reference TRBV2 and TRBJ2-7, is EPEVTQTPSHQVTQMGQEVILRCVPISNHLYFYWYRQILGQKVEFLVSFYNNEISEKSEIFDDQFSVERPDGSNFTLKIRSTKLEDSAMYFCASRFQAPSEQYFGPGTRLTVT.

The chain joins TRBV4-2 to TRBJ2-7; 10 bases line up with TRBD2. This CDR3 contains 17 residues. The germline V gene encodes CDR1 LGHNA and CDR2 YNFKEQ. Germline trimming cut 5 bases from V and 3 bases from J; bases unmatched to any gene: 13. CDR3 in DNA: TGTGCCAGCAGCTCATTATCCGGGACTAGCGTTCGCTACGAGCAGTACTTC. Its translation is CASSSLSGTSVRYEQYF.

The chain joins TRBV19 to TRBJ1-2; 8 bases are a match to TRBD1. The CDR3 is 16 residues long. CDR1 is LNHDA and CDR2 is SQIVND in the germline V gene (reference sequence). The trim removed 6 bases at V and 5 bases at J, leaving 14 bases unmatched. The CDR3 region has the DNA TGTGCCAGTAGACCCTTGACAGGGGCCCCAGAGTATGGCTACACCTTC. Amino acid sequence: CASRPLTGAPEYGYTF.

This chain connects TRBV7-2 to TRBJ2-3; D gene unclear. V was shortened by 6 bases and J by 0 bases, with 16 bases between the two germline ends. The CDR3 runs 16 residues. Germline V CDR1 and CDR2: SGHTA, FQGNSA. The CDR3: CASSELLRISTDTQYF. CDR3 coding DNA: TGTGCCAGCAGTGAACTATTAAGGATTAGCACAGATACGCAGTATTTT.

This clone was detected only once. The genes are TRBV18 and TRBJ2-6; D gene unclear. The CDR3 has 17 residues. Looked up from germline, CDR1 is KGHSH and CDR2 is LQKENI. V was pared by 3 bases and J by 0 bases, with 12 bases between. The CDR3 sequence is CASSPVLFRSGANVLTF. The CDR3 DNA follows: TGTGCCAGCTCACCCGTTCTGTTCCGCTCTGGGGCCAACGTCCTGACTTTC. Drawing the rest from reference TRBV18 and TRBJ2-6, the complete variable domain is NAGVMQNPRHLVRRRGQEARLRCSPMKGHSHVYWYRQLPEEGLKFMVYLQKENIIDESGMPKERFSAEFPKEGPSILRIQQVVRGDSAAYFCASSPVLFRSGANVLTFGAGSRLTVL.

This chain uses TRBV30 with TRBJ1-1, with TRBD1 matching 7 bases. The length of the CDR3 is 13 residues. Germline V gives CDR1 GTSNPN, CDR2 SVGIG (reference sequence). Trimming at V came to 2 bases and at J to 2 bases, leaving 2 bases not matched to a gene. The CDR3 loop reads CAWSYRGNTEAFF. CDR3 in DNA: TGTGCCTGGAGTTACAGGGGAAACACTGAAGCTTTCTTT.

The chain has TRBV6-6 and TRBJ1-2; TRBD1 might be the D (6 bases). The CDR3 runs to 15 residues. Germline assignment: CDR1 MNHNY and CDR2 SVGAGI (reference sequence). The V gene lost 2 bases and the J gene lost 7 bases, with 17 bases spanning the gap. The CDR3 region has the DNA TGTGCCAGCAGTTACGGCTCGTCCGGGGGGGCTGGCTACACCTTC. Translating gives CASSYGSSGGAGYTF.

The chain couples TRBV3-1 (or the pseudogene TRBV3-2) to TRBJ2-1; 8 nucleotides align to TRBD1. CDR1 LGHDT and CDR2 YNNKEL come from the germline V gene (reference sequence). Trimming removed 4 bases from V and 0 bases from J; junction bases left unmatched: 5. This CDR3 has 16 residues. The CDR3 DNA is TGTGCCAGCAGCCCAAACAGGGGGAGCTCCTACAATGAGCAGTTCTTC. It yields the protein CASSPNRGSSYNEQFF.

The rearrangement uses TRBV6-5 and TRBJ1-2, with a possible D match to TRBD1 (5 bases). V was cut by 4 bases and J by 5 bases, with 20 bases left in between. Germline lookup yields CDR1 MNHEY and CDR2 SVGAGI. The CDR3 loop spans 16 amino acids. The CDR3, as DNA: TGTGCCAGCAGTTCTACAGGTATAGAGAGGAAATATGGCTACACCTTC. Encoded protein: CASSSTGIERKYGYTF.

This clone was seen only a few times. The rearrangement links TRBV5-1 to TRBJ2-5; D may be TRBD1 (6 bases). V lost 3 bases and J lost 2, with 14 bases in between. The CDR3 is 15 residues long. Germline loops: CDR1 SGHRS, CDR2 YFSETQ. CDR3 in amino acids: CASSSTGTSQETQYF. The DNA of the CDR3 is TGCGCCAGCAGCTCAACCGGGACATCACAAGAGACCCAGTACTTC.

This chain connects TRBV4-2 to TRBJ2-3; D unclear. Germline CDR1 and CDR2: LGHNA and YNFKEQ. The CDR3 sequence is 13 residues long. Trimming removed 2 bases from V and 6 bases from J, with 9 bases in between. The CDR3 sequence is CASSQRISDTQYF. CDR3 nucleotide sequence: TGTGCCAGCAGCCAACGGATTAGCGATACGCAGTATTTT.

The V gene is TRBV7-9, the J gene TRBJ1-1; D unclear. Trimming stripped 4 bases from V and 1 base from J, with 7 bases between. Germline V CDR1 and CDR2: SEHNR, FQNEAQ (reference sequence). CDR3 size: 13 residues. The CDR3 loop reads CASSSQANTEAFF. In DNA form, the CDR3 reads TGTGCCAGCAGCTCCCAAGCGAACACTGAAGCTTTCTTT.